This TCR beta chain was recorded in a study of cytomegalovirus exposure and HLA in healthy donors. For the study at large: HLA-typed donors were the source of 82 million or so unique TCRs, which an early data release held.

V trimming: 4 bases; J trimming: 0 bases; junction bases outside the gene matches: 6. Germline V gene data show CDR1 as SGHRS and CDR2 as YFSETQ. CDR3 size: 15 residues. It was with 60 Vbeta and 13 Jbeta primers that the PCR ran. TCRdb's copy holds only in-frame clones and misses some; the assay was immunoSEQ multiplex PCR. The sample contains fewer than 130,000 clones, 74% of which appear only once. On this clone: What it recognizes is unknown.

Findings and caveats of the study: Roughly uniform sequencing depth across donors was assumed, possibly incorrectly. Most TCR beta V segments were productive about 90% or about 30% of the time in an earlier analysis. Within the data, a cluster of highly shared sequence variants was likely a sequencing artifact.

The genes are TRBV5-1 and TRBJ1-1; 7 bases are shared with TRBD1. Source material: PBMCs. The sequence came from a man between 45 and 60 years old in good health and CMV-seropositive. The CDR3 protein is CASSLGGQMNTEAFF. In DNA form, the CDR3 reads TGCGCCAGCAGCCTCGGGGGACAGATGAACACTGAAGCTTTCTTT.